This T cell receptor beta chain emerged from a study of T cells in Graves' hyperthyroidism and ophthalmopathy. Study-level findings and limits: Among clonotypes expanded in thyroid above 0.001, most were also found in blood.

This clonotype occurred a few times. What it binds is not known. TCR beta CDR3 regions were amplified from RNA. HTBI primers were used for first-round RT-PCR of the TCR CDR3. Using its own MiXCR run on the multiplex PCR reads, TCRdb lists one record per CDR3 protein. The sample consists of roughly 400,000 distinct CDR3 sequences, 15% to 17% of them appearing once. Patients aged 18 to 65 had newly diagnosed hyperthyroidism of under 2 months' duration. Diagnosis rested on symptoms, serum thyroxine and TRAb, thyroid ultrasound, and orbital computed tomography. Blood sampling occurred at first hyperthyroidism diagnosis, ahead of any ophthalmopathy symptoms. J lost 0 bases, V lost 7 bases, and 8 bases had no gene match. The CDR3 extends over 16 amino acids. CDR1 and CDR2 (germline): MNHEY, SMNVEV (reference sequence).

The source material was blood. The sequence derives from a woman aged 18-29 years with Graves' hyperthyroidism that later progressed to Graves' ophthalmopathy. This rearrangement joins TRBV27 to TRBJ2-2, with 7 bases aligning to TRBD2. In DNA form, the CDR3 reads TGTGCCAGCACTAGTTGGGGGGGGACGAACACCGGGGAGCTGTTTTTT. The encoded protein is CASTSWGGTNTGELFF.